The T cell receptor (beta chain) described here comes from a study of blood T cell repertoires in COVID-19. Per the study methods: Counts of nucleated cells, estimated from reference gene primer amplification, were obtained. Generated by immunoSEQ multiplex PCR, the TCRdb table keeps only in-frame clones and is missing some. V and J calls plus clone size are reproduced from that table; the DNA served to infer D and trimming. Of about 230,000 clones in the sample, roughly 85% are singletons; the top ten hold roughly 12%. The CDR3 runs to 17 residues. Germline CDR1 SGHAT, CDR2 FQNNGV. The ends lost 5 bases at V and 2 bases at J; junction bases unmatched: 11.

The chain uses TRBV11-2 and TRBJ2-7; 11 nucleotides agree with TRBD2. This TCR was recovered from a woman aged 18-30 years who had recovered from COVID-19. Sequenced: peripheral blood. CDR3 in amino acids: CASSLGLAGGRAYEQYF. DNA for the CDR3: TGTGCCAGCAGCCTCGGGTTAGCGGGAGGGAGGGCCTACGAGCAGTACTTC.